These 17 T cell receptor beta chains were sequenced from one sample in a study of human T cells and chemical hapten exposure (dated by TCRdb to the early 2020s). The library came from RACE. The reads were generated on a NextSeq 500. TCRdb cleaned the public reads at Q25 with fastp, built clones with MiXCR and kept in-frame beta chains. One record per CDR3 amino acid sequence lists the most common genes and DNA. Counted in this sample were 340,000 or so distinct CDR3 sequences; 6% to 8.5% of them appeared once. The top ten hold approximately 8.9% of the sample. The time point label here, explained by the study, means: patch test 1, 2 weeks after DPC sensitization. What the treatment or condition label conveys for this sample: therapeutic diphenylcyclopropenone sensitization with weekly scalp DPC. The sample consisted of whole blood, taken in connection with sensitization to the hapten diphenylcyclopropenone (DPC). The source is a woman aged 18-29 years with alopecia areata. Some clones in this sample may be carry-over from other donors' samples.

V is TRBV5-4 and J is TRBJ2-3, with 9 bases lining up with TRBD1. The CDR3 contains 15 residues. J gave up 3 bases and V 4 bases, and 6 bases lay outside the gene matches. Germline V gene lookup returns CDR1 SGHNT and CDR2 YYREEE (reference sequence). The CDR3 region has the DNA TGTGCCAGCAGCGCACGACAGGGGGTTACAGATACGCAGTATTTT. Translating gives CASSARQGVTDTQYF. The full variable domain, with the rest looked up from reference TRBV5-4 and TRBJ2-3, is ETGVTQSPTHLIKTRGQQVTLRCSSQSGHNTVSWYQQALGQGPQFIFQYYREEENGRGNFPPRFSGLQFPNYSSELNVNALELDDSALYLCASSARQGVTDTQYFGPGTRLTVL.

This clonotype has just a few counts. This chain links TRBV9 with TRBJ2-3; possibly TRBD1 for D (7 bases). CDR1 is SGDLS, CDR2 YYNGEE, per germline. The length of the CDR3 is 14 residues. V was pared by 3 bases and J by 4 bases, with 12 bases between. The chain's CDR3 is CASSAGGGADTQYF. The CDR3 bases are TGTGCCAGCAGCGCTGGAGGGGGCGCAGATACGCAGTATTTT. Together with reference TRBV9 and TRBJ2-3, the CDR3 gives the full variable domain: DSGVTQTPKHLITATGQRVTLRCSPRSGDLSVYWYQQSLDQGLQFLIQYYNGEERAKGNILERFSAQQFPDLHSELNLSSLELGDSALYFCASSAGGGADTQYFGPGTRLTVL.

Many counts were recorded for this clonotype. V gene TRBV18 combines with J gene TRBJ2-5; D is perhaps TRBD1 or TRBD2 (5 bases each). The CDR3 extends over 15 amino acids. Trimming stripped 8 bases from V and 3 bases from J, with 19 bases between. Per the germline V gene, CDR1 is KGHSH and CDR2 is LQKENI. Here the CDR3 DNA reads TGTGCCAGCGCTCGTTTAGGGACGGTAGAAGAGACCCAGTACTTC. Protein sequence: CASARLGTVEETQYF. The full variable domain, rest sourced from reference TRBV18 and TRBJ2-5, is NAGVMQNPRHLVRRRGQEARLRCSPMKGHSHVYWYRQLPEEGLKFMVYLQKENIIDESGMPKERFSAEFPKEGPSILRIQQVVRGDSAAYFCASARLGTVEETQYFGPGTRLLVL.

Only a few counts were recorded for this clonotype. The rearrangement uses TRBV6-6 and TRBJ1-2; 10 bases align to TRBD1. The CDR3 consists of 14 residues. With V trimmed by 2 bases and J by 4 bases, 1 base remained unmatched. Germline-derived CDR1 and CDR2 are MNHNY and SVGAGI (reference sequence). The DNA for the CDR3 is TGTGCCAGCAGTTACGGGGACAGGGGCTATGGCTACACCTTC. Amino acid sequence: CASSYGDRGYGYTF.

This clonotype was seen at least ten times. V usage is TRBV6-5 and J usage is TRBJ1-1, with D perhaps matching TRBD1 (5 bases). The CDR3 is 15 residues long. The V gene lost 6 bases and the J gene lost 1 base, with 15 bases spanning the gap. CDR1 and CDR2 (germline): MNHEY, SVGAGI. This CDR3 is CASSRITGRNTEAFF. CDR3 bases: TGTGCCAGCAGCCGGATAACAGGACGGAACACTGAAGCTTTCTTT.

Comments on this clonotype: An end of the junction differs from the germline gene, which may be a read error. V gene TRBV29-1 combines with J gene TRBJ1-4; no definite D call. The CDR3 loop spans 9 amino acids. Germline lookup yields CDR1 SQVTM and CDR2 ANQGSEA. The CDR3 DNA is TGCAGTCAGAGTGAAAATCTGTTTTTT. Translating gives CSQSENLFF.

This clonotype showed up just a few times. The chain employs TRBV28 and TRBJ2-3; 10 bases match TRBD2. V dropped 1 base and J dropped 1; count of bases not matched to a gene: 5. This CDR3 has 17 amino acids. The germline V gene encodes CDR1 MDHEN and CDR2 SYDVKM. The CDR3 region is CASSLLLAGVGTDTQYF. The CDR3 DNA reads as TGTGCCAGCAGTTTATTGCTAGCGGGGGTAGGCACAGATACGCAGTATTTT.

The table lists this clonotype with many counts. This CDR3 reads CASSQGGASTGELFF. The CDR3 DNA reads TGTGCCAGCTCCCAGGGGGGGGCCTCAACCGGGGAGCTGTTTTTT. The chain uses TRBV6-4 and TRBJ2-2, with D tentatively TRBD1 or TRBD2 (7 bases each). V gave up 8 bases and J gave up 5 bases, with 18 bases separating them. This CDR3 region has 15 residues. The germline CDR1 and CDR2 sequences are MRHNA and SNTAGT.

V usage is TRBV28 and J usage is TRBJ1-3, with D possibly being TRBD1 (5 bases). Trimming left V 8 bases short and J 2 bases short, with 13 bases between. Germline lookup yields CDR1 MDHEN and CDR2 SYDVKM. The CDR3 length is 14 residues. CDR3 residues: CASGGQGPGNTIYF. CDR3 DNA: TGTGCCAGCGGTGGGCAGGGACCTGGAAACACCATATATTTT.

This clonotype has only a few counts. V and J are TRBV20-1 and TRBJ1-3; weak D call: TRBD1 (5 bases). The CDR3 extends over 15 amino acids. The germline V gene encodes CDR1 DFQATT and CDR2 SNEGSKA (reference sequence). V was pared by 2 bases and J by 0 bases, with 11 bases between. The CDR3 sequence is CSARPPGFSGNTIYF. The CDR3 DNA reads TGCAGTGCTAGACCCCCAGGGTTCTCTGGAAACACCATATATTTT.

This clonotype has only a few counts. The V call is TRBV20-1, the J call TRBJ2-1; possibly TRBD2 for D (5 bases). The CDR3 is 16 amino acids. V lost 3 bases and J lost 15, with 30 bases in between. Germline lookup yields CDR1 DFQATT and CDR2 SNEGSKA (reference sequence). In nucleotides, the CDR3 is TGCAGTGCTAGTTCTGCCCCCGGAGTTGTGGGGAGAATCCGGTTCTTC. It yields the protein CSASSAPGVVGRIRFF.

This clonotype was seen only a few times. The rearrangement uses TRBV6-5 and TRBJ2-4; possible D gene TRBD1, 6 bases. The germline CDR1 and CDR2 sequences are MNHEY and SVGAGI. The CDR3 spans 19 residues. The V gene lost 2 bases and the J gene lost 4 bases, with 24 bases spanning the gap. CDR3 DNA sequence: TGTGCCAGCAGTTACCGTCACCACCTCCCGGGACACCAAAAAAACATTCAGTACTTC. The encoded protein is CASSYRHHLPGHQKNIQYF.

This clonotype appeared a few times. This chain uses TRBV5-1 with TRBJ2-1, with D possibly TRBD1 on 6 matching bases. From germline, CDR1 is SGHRS and CDR2 YFSETQ. The CDR3 totals 14 residues. V was cut by 7 bases and J by 3 bases, with 14 bases left in between. The CDR3 reads CASGGQNLYNEQFF. CDR3 coding DNA: TGCGCCAGCGGCGGACAGAACCTCTACAATGAGCAGTTCTTC.

The V gene is TRBV12-3 or TRBV12-4, the J gene TRBJ1-1, with TRBD1 identical over 7 bases. The CDR3 spans 15 residues. V was pared by 4 bases and J by 1 base, with 6 bases of the junction left unmatched. CDR3 coding DNA: TGTGCCAGCAGTTATCAGGCAGGGGGGAACACTGAAGCTTTCTTT. Protein: CASSYQAGGNTEAFF.

This clonotype was picked up a small number of times. The chain joins TRBV6-5 to TRBJ1-5; 9 bases are a match to TRBD1. V was clipped by 5 bases and J by 3 bases; unmatched bases: 8. The CDR3 contains 16 residues. The germline V gene has CDR1 MNHEY and CDR2 SVGAGI. The DNA of the CDR3 is TGTGCCAGCAGTCGACGGACAGGGGTAAACAATCAGCCCCAGCATTTT. Protein: CASSRRTGVNNQPQHF.

The chain has TRBV2 and TRBJ2-7; TRBD2 matches at 8 bases. Germline V gene data show CDR1 as SNHLY and CDR2 as FYNNEI. The junction had 19 bases not matched to a gene; V was cut back by 4 bases and J by 5 bases. CDR3 length equals 18 residues. CDR3 amino acids: CASSVSSENFGGANEQYF. The CDR3 DNA sequence: TGTGCCAGCAGTGTCTCTAGCGAGAATTTCGGGGGGGCCAACGAGCAGTACTTC.

Remarks on this clonotype: A much larger clone differs by one base, so this may be a read error. The DNA for the CDR3 is TGCAGTGCTCGGACAGGGGAATCCCACGAGCAGTACTTC. This translates into CSARTGESHEQYF. The rearrangement links TRBV20-1 to TRBJ2-7, with TRBD1 matching 9 bases. This CDR3 contains 13 residues. Trimming removed 5 bases from V and 5 bases from J; junction bases left unmatched: 7. The germline V gene has CDR1 DFQATT and CDR2 SNEGSKA (reference sequence).